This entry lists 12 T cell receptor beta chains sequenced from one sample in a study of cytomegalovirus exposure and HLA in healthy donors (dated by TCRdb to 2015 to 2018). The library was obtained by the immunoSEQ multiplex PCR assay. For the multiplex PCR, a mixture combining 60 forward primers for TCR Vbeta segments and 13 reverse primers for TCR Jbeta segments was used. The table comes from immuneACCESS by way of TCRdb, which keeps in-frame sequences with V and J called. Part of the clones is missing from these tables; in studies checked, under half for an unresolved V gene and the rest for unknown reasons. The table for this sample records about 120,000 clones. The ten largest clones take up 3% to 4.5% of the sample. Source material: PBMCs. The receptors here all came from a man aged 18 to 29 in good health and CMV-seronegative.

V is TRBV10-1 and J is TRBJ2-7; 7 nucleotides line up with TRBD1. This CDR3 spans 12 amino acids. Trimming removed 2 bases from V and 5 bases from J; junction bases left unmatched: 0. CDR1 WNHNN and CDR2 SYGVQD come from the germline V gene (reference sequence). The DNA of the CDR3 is TGCGCCAGCAGTGAGGACAGGGACGAGCAGTACTTC. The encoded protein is CASSEDRDEQYF.

The CDR3 coding sequence is TGTGCCAGCAGCCCGAGTCCCGGGAGCACTGAAGCTTTCTTT. This encodes CASSPSPGSTEAFF. The chain carries TRBV5-6 and TRBJ1-1; no clear D. The V gene lost 4 bases and the J gene lost 4 bases, with 14 bases spanning the gap. Germline V gene data show CDR1 as SGHDT and CDR2 as YYEEEE. This CDR3 contains 14 residues.

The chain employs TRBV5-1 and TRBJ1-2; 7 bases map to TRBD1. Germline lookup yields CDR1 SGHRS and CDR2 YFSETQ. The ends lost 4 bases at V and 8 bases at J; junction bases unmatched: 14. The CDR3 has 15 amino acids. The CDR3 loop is CASSQDLTGSGGYTF. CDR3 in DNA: TGCGCCAGCAGCCAAGACCTGACAGGGTCGGGGGGCTACACCTTC.

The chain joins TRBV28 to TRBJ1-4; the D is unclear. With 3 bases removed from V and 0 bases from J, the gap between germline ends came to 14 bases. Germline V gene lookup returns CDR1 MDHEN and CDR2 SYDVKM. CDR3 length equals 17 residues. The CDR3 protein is CASSFPGGIATNEKLFF. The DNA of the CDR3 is TGTGCCAGCAGTTTCCCGGGAGGGATTGCAACTAATGAAAAACTGTTTTTT.

CDR3 amino acids: CASSLSNTRGTDTQYF. CDR3 sequence (DNA): TGTGCCAGCAGTTTATCGAATACTCGAGGCACAGATACGCAGTATTTT. The chain couples TRBV27 to TRBJ2-3; no firm D call. V was clipped by 0 bases and J by 1 base, with 11 bases between them. The CDR3 is 16 amino acids. Germline V gene lookup returns CDR1 MNHEY and CDR2 SMNVEV (reference sequence).

Written as DNA, the CDR3 is TGTGCCACCAGCAGAGAACACCGCTCTGGGGCCAACGTCCTGACTTTC. Protein sequence: CATSREHRSGANVLTF. V usage is TRBV15 and J usage is TRBJ2-6; unclear D gene. CDR1 is LNHNV, CDR2 YYDKDF, per germline (reference sequence). This CDR3 has 16 residues. The ends were cut back, 0 bases at V and 0 bases at J, with 6 bases in the middle.

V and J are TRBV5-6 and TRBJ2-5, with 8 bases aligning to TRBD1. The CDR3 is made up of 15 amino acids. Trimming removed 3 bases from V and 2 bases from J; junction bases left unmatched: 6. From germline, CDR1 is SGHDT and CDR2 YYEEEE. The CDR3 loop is CASSWGGQGQETQYF. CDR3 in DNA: TGTGCCAGCAGCTGGGGAGGACAGGGTCAAGAGACCCAGTACTTC.

This chain's CDR3 is CASSYDTYYGYTF. In nucleotides, the CDR3 is TGTGCCAGCAGTTATGACACCTACTATGGCTACACCTTC. V gene TRBV6-6 combines with J gene TRBJ1-2; D is uncertain. CDR3 length: 13 residues. In germline, CDR1 is MNHNY, CDR2 SVGAGI (reference sequence). V lost 3 bases and J lost 3, with 8 bases in between.

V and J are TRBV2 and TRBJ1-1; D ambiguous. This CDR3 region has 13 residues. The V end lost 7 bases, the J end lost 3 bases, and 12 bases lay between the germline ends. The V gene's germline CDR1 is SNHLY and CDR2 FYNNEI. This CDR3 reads CASKVGGYTEAFF. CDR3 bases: TGTGCCAGCAAGGTCGGCGGCTACACTGAAGCTTTCTTT.

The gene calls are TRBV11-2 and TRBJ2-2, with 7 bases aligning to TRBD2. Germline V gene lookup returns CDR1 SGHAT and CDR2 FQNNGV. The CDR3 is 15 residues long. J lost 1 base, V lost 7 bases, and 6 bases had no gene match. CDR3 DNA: TGTGCCAGCATCCTTACGGGGGGGAACACCGGGGAGCTGTTTTTT. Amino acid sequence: CASILTGGNTGELFF.

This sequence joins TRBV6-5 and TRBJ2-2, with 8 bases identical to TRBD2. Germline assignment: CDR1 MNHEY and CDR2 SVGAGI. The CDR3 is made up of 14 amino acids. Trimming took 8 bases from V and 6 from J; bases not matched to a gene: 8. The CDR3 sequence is CASREGGGAGELFF. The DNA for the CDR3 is TGTGCCAGCCGGGAGGGGGGCGGGGCCGGGGAGCTGTTTTTT.

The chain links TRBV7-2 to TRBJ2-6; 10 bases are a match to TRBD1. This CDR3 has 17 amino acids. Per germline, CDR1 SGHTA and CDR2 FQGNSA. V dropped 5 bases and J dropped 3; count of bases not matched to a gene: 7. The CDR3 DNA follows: TGTGCCAGCAGCGTACGACAGGGGGCGGGTGGGGCCAACGTCCTGACTTTC. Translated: CASSVRQGAGGANVLTF.